This TCR beta chain came from a study of blood T cell repertoires in COVID-19 (dated by TCRdb to the early 2020s). The study in broad terms: The collaborator samples originated in the United States, Italy and Spain and spanned the acute and convalescent phases of COVID-19. The dataset comprised deeply sampled blood TCRbeta repertoires from subjects exposed to, actively infected with, or recovered from COVID-19. The prospective study material was composed of cDNA or gDNA derived from T cells, B-cell-depleted T cells, or PBMCs. HLA class I and class II types, where available, came from metadata supplied by the sample provider rather than from assay-based typing. The sample metadata nearly always contained a de-identified subject ID, COVID-19 status, age in years and sex. Samples were obtained from the ongoing ImmuneRACE study (first 160 participants) and from over 1,000 subjects provided by 6 global collaborators. The repertoires were released in a freely available public database intended as a resource for research on the immune response to SARS-CoV-2.

Overall study outcomes, separate from this receptor: The quantity of clinical and demographic metadata differed by source and by participant and was supplied without curation.

Remarks on this clone: Its antigen target is currently unknown. Per-nucleotide qualities are absent, and no much larger clonotype sits a single base away.

Participants in the prospective study were aged about 18 to 95 years, lived in 24 United States geographic areas, and enrolled through a virtual design. In the prospective study, participants were assigned to cohorts based on the clinical history participants reported in a screening survey and a study questionnaire. Recovered participants in ImmuneRACE Cohort 3 were defined as having two consecutive negative NP/OP PCR tests, clearance from a healthcare professional, or resolution of symptoms. In the prospective study, mobile phlebotomists collected whole blood, serum and a nasopharyngeal or oropharyngeal swab from each participant. Participants in the prospective study had the option to provide additional blood draws and questionnaires over a roughly 2-month period. Before DNA extraction, prospective study blood samples were shipped either frozen or at room temperature. The CDR3 runs 13 amino acids, cysteine and phenylalanine included. Left in the record is the CDR3 DNA by itself, 39 bases read in frame from the first base. For CDR1 and CDR2, the germline V gene lists SGHRS and YFSETQ. The trim is 3 bases for V and 1 base for J, with a gap of 7 bases between the germline ends.

The immunoSEQ Assay, a bias-controlled multiplex PCR, was used to amplify TCRbeta CDR3 regions from genomic DNA. Turning to the authors' computational methods: The number of nucleated cells in each sample was estimated by amplification of reference gene primers within the assay. To quantify the absolute abundance of each unique TCRbeta CDR3 rearrangement, sequence reads were collapsed and filtered. For each sample, productive Simpson clonality was calculated as the square root of Simpson's diversity index across productive rearrangements. Sourced from immuneACCESS, this table was stored by TCRdb with only in-frame sequences that have V and J called. A share of the clones is absent; for the studies checked, an unresolved V gene accounts for under half, and the remainder has no known explanation. The V and J calls and clone size were taken over from that table, and D and trimming were inferred from the DNA. Present in this sample are 200,000 to 250,000 clones, roughly 85% of which were seen just once. The top ten hold 9.5% to 14% of the sample.

What was sequenced was PBMCs or T cells enriched from blood (not recorded which). The receptor was derived from a man aged 25-45 years who had recovered from COVID-19. The chain was built from TRBV5-1 and TRBJ1-1, with the D gene uncertain. The nucleotide sequence is given as TGCGCCAGCAGCTCAGATTGGAACACTGAAGCTTTCTTT. It translates to CASSSDWNTEAFF.